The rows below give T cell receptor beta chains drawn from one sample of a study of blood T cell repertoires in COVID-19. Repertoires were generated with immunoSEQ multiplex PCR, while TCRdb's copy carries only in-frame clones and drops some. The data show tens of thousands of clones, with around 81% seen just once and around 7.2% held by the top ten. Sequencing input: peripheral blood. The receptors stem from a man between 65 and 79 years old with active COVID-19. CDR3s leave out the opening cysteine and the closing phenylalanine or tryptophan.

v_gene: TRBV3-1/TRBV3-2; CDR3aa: ASSRDQGAVTEAF
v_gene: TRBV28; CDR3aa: ASREEDSPLH
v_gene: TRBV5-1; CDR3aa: ASSLQHPNEKLF
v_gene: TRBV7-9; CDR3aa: ASSHYSPSRETYEQY
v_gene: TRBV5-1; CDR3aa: ASSFWGTGADTQY
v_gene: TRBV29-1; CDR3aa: SVDSLAGSDEQF
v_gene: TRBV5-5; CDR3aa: ASSLSPRLNQPQH
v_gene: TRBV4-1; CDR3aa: ASSAGLSRLTNYGYT
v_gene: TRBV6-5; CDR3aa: ASSYSGGGYT
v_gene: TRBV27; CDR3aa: ASSWGPGQGARETQY
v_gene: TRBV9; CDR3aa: ASSVESGSNTEAF
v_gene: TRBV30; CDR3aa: AWRNKGASGNTIY
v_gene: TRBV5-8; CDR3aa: ASSITGGIAYEQY
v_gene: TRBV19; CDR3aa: ASSIMGHSNQPQH
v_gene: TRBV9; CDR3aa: ASSASPGLAGGPLWDPNTQY
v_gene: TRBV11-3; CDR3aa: ASSLGYRGTEAF
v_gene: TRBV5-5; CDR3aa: ASSPRDRRPYNEQF
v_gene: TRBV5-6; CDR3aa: ASSFANEQY
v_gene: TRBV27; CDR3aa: ASSFLAGVHEQY
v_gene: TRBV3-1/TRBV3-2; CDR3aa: ASSQLSNQPQH
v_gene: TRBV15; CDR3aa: ATSRQGQVHNEQF
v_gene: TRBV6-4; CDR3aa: ASSDESGGIGHEQF
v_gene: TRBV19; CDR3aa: ASSEGQLYGYT
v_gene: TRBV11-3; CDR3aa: ASSASGGSYNEQF
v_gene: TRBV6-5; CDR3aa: ASRRGSNQPQH
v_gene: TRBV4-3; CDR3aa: ASSQDIGGGRLAQH
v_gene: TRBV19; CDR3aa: ASSMVQGYGYT
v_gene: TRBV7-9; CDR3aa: ASSLAGQGARGYT
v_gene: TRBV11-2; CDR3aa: ASSPVNRARGEGYAQY
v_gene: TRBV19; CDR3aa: ASSTNMPGANVLT
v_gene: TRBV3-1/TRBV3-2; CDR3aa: ASRPPRGLVRPYEQY
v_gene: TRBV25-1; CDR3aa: ASSGGYYGYT
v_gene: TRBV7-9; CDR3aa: ASSPDRFQETQY
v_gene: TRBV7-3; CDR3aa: ASSFGGTFNSDTEAF
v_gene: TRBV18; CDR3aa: ASSPRGTGELF
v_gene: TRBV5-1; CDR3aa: ASSSPGGSYEQY